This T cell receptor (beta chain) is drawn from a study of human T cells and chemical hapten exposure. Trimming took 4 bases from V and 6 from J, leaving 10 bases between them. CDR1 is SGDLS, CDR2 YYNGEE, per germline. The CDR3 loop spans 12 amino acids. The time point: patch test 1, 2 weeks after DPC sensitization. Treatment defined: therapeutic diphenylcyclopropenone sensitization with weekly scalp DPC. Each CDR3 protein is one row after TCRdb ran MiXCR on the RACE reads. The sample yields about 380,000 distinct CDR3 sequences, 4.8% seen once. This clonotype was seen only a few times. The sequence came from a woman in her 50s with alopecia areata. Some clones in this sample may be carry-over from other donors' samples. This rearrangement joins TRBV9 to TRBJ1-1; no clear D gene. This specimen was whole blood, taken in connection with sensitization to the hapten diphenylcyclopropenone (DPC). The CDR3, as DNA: TGTGCCAGCAGCCCCCAAGGGTCTGAAGCTTTCTTT. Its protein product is CASSPQGSEAFF.